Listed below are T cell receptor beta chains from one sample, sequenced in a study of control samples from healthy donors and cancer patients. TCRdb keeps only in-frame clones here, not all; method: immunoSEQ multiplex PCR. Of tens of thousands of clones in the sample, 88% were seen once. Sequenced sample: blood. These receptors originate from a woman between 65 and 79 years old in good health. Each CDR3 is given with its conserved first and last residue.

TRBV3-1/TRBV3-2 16 CASSPRTGGGHGEAFF
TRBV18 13 CASSPNAYSPLHF
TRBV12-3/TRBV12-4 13 CASSSGTNTEAFF
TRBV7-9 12 CASSLDLSLQHF
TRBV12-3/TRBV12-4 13 CASSTHRDTEAFF
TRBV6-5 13 CASRRGVGYGYTF
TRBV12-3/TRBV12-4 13 CASSLSGIQPQHF
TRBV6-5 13 CASRGTGGQPQHF
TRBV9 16 CASSFLDRGAYNEQFF
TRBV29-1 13 CSVDRGMNTEAFF
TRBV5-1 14 CASSLGIAKNIQYF
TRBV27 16 CASSPAGALSHQPQHF
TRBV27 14 CASSSRPNTGELFF
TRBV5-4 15 CASSLDAGMATEAFF
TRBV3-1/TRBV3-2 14 CASSQDTASYGYTF
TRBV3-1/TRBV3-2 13 CASSAGQAYEQYF
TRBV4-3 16 CASSASLAGGLDTQYF
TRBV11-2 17 CASSLLVVGAPNTEAFF
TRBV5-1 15 CASSLTATRPPPLHF
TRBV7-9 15 CASSSFRDGNYGYTF
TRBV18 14 CASSPDSPGNTIYF
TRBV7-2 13 CASSLSQYRGYTF
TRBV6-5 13 CASAAGLVNEQFF
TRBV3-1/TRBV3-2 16 CASSQDHPGSGYGYTF
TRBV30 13 CALGTSGAYEQYF
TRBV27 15 CASSPTSPRREKLFF
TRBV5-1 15 CASSPPGGPTDTQYF
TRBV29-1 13 CSVAGTANSPLHF
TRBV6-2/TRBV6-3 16 CASSYQSGRASSPLHF
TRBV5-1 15 CASSLRPGFTYEQYF
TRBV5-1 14 CASSLASGSTEAFF
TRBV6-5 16 CASSFSSGRRYNEQFF
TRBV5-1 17 CASSSSAGGGGADTQYF
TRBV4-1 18 CASSQEEGQGLATYEQYF
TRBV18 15 CASSRDGSPWDTQYF
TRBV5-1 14 CASSLWTGDYGYTF
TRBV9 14 CASSVHRTGGEQYF
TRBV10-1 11 CASSDDGEAFF
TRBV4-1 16 CASSPRTDIPTGELFF
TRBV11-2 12 CASSMTGYGYTF
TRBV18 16 CASSLRRGLADNEQFF
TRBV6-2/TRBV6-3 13 CASSYPGVAEAFF
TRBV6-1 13 CASSGQTPWTQYF
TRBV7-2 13 CASSPPFSYEQYF
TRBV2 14 CASSSGTRAGELFF
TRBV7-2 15 CASSYLAGMAGELFF
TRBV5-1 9 CRNSYEQYF